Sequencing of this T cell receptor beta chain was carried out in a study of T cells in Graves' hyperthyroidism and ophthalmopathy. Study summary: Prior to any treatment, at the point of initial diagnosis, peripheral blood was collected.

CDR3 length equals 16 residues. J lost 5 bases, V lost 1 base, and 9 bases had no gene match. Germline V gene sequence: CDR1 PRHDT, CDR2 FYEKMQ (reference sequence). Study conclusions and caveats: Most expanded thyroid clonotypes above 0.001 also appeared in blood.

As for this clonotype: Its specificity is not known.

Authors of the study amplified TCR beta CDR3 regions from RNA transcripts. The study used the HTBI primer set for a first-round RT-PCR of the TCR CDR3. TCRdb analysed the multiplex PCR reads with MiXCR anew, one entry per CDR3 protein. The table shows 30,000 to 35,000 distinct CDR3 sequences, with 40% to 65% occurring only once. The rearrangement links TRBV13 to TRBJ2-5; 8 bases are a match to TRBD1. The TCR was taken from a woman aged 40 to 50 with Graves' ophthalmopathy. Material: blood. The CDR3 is CASSLDTGQGVETQYF. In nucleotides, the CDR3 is TGTGCCAGCAGCTTAGACACAGGACAGGGTGTGGAGACCCAGTACTTC.